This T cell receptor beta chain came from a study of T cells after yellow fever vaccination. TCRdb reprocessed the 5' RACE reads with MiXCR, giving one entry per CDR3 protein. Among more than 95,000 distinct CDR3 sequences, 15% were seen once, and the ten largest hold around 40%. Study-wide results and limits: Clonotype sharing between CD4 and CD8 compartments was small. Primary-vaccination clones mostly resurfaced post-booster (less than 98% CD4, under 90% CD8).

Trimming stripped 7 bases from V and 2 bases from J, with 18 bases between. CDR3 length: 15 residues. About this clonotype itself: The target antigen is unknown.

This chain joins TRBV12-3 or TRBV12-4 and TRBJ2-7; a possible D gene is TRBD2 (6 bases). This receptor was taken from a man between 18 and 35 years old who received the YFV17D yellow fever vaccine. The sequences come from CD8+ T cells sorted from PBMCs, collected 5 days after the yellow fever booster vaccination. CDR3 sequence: CASTLEGSGTYEQYF. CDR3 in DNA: TGTGCCAGCACCTTGGAAGGTAGCGGAACCTACGAGCAGTACTTC.